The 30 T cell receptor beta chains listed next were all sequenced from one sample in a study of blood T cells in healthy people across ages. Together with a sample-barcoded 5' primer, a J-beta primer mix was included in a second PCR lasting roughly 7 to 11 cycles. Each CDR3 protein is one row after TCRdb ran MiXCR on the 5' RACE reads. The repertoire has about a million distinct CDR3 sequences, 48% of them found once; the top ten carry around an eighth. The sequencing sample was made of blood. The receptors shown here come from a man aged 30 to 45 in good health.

The chain's CDR3 is CAISAQQGNTEAFF. CDR3 nucleotides: TGTGCCATCAGTGCACAACAGGGGAACACTGAAGCTTTCTTT. The chain employs TRBV10-3 and TRBJ1-1; tentatively, D is TRBD1 (6 bases). V lost 4 bases and J lost 1, with 10 bases in between. Germline lookup yields CDR1 ENHRY and CDR2 SYGVKD. The CDR3 covers 14 residues.

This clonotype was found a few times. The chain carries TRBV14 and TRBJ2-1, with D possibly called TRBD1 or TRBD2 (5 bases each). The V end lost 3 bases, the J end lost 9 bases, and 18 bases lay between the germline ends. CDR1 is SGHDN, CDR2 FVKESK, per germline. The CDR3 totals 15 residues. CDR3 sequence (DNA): TGTGCCAGCAGCCAGGTAGACCGGGGTAGGGGTGAGCAGTTCTTC. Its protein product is CASSQVDRGRGEQFF.

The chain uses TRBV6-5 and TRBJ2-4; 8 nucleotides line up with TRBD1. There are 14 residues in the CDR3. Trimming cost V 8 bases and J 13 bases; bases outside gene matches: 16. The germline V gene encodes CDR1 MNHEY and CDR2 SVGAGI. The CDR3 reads CASPGQGEDNEQYF. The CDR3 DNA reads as TGTGCCAGCCCTGGACAGGGCGAGGACAATGAGCAGTACTTC.

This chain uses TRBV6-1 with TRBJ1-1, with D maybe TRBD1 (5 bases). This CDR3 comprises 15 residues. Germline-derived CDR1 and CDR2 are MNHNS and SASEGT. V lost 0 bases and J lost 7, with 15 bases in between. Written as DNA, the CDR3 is TGTGCCAGCAGTGAAGCAGCAGGGAGGAAGGTTGAAGCTTTCTTT. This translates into CASSEAAGRKVEAFF.

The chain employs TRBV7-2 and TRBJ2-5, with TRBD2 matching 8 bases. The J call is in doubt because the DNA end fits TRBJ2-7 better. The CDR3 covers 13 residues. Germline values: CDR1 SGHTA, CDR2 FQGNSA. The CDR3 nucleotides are TGTGCCAGCGGCAATCGGACTAGCTTCGAGCAGTACTTC. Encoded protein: CASGNRTSFEQYF.

The CDR3 here is CASSASGTLLTYGYTF. The CDR3 DNA sequence: TGTGCCAGCAGTGCATCCGGGACATTGCTTACCTATGGCTACACCTTC. The V call is TRBV9, the J call TRBJ1-2; D may be TRBD1 (6 bases). The CDR3 has 16 amino acids. Germline V gene lookup returns CDR1 SGDLS and CDR2 YYNGEE. V shed 5 bases and J shed 4 bases, with 21 bases lying between them.

The CDR3 nucleotides are TGTGCCAGCAGCGCGTCCATTGCACACTACAATGAGCAGTTCTTC. Residues: CASSASIAHYNEQFF. The chain couples TRBV13 to TRBJ2-1; D remains unclear. Trimming took 5 bases from V and 3 from J, leaving 14 bases between them. The germline V gene has CDR1 PRHDT and CDR2 FYEKMQ (reference sequence). The CDR3 consists of 15 residues.

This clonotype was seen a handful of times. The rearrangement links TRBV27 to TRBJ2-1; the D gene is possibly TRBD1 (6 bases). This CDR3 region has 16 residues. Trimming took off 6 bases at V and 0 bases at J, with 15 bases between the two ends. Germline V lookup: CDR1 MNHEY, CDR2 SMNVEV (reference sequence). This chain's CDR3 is CASRRLQGSSYNEQFF. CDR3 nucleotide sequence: TGTGCCAGCAGGAGACTACAGGGAAGCTCCTACAATGAGCAGTTCTTC.

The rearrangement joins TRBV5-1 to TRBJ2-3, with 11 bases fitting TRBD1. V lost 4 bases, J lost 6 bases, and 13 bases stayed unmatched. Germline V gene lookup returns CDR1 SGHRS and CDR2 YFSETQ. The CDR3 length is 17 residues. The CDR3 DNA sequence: TGCGCCAGCAGCATCGGACAGGGGGCCCTTCTCCGGGATACGCAGTATTTT. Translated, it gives CASSIGQGALLRDTQYF. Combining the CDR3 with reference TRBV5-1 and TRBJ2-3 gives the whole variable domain KAGVTQTPRYLIKTRGQQVTLSCSPISGHRSVSWYQQTPGQGLQFLFEYFSETQRNKGNFPGRFSGRQFSNSRSEMNVSTLELGDSALYLCASSIGQGALLRDTQYFGPGTRLTVL.

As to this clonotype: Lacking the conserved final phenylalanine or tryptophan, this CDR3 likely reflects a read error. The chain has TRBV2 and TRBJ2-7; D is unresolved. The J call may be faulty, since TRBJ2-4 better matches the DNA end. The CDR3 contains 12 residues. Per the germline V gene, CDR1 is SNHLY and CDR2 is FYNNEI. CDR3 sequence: CASSEIEDIQYL. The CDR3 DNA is TGTGCCAGCAGTGAAATAGAGGACATTCAGTACCTC.

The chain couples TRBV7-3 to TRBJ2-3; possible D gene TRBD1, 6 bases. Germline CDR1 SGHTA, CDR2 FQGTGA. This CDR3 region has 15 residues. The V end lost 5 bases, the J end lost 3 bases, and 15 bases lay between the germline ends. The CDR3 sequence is CASSRNQGPTDTQYF. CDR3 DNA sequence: TGTGCCAGCAGCCGAAACCAGGGGCCGACAGATACGCAGTATTTT.

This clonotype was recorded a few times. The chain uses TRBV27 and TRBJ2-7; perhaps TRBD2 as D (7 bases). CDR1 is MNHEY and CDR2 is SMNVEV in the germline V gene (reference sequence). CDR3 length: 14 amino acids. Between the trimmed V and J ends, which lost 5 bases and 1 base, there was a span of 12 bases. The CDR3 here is CASSVGGASYEQYF. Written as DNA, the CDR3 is TGTGCCAGCAGTGTAGGGGGGGCTTCCTACGAGCAGTACTTC.

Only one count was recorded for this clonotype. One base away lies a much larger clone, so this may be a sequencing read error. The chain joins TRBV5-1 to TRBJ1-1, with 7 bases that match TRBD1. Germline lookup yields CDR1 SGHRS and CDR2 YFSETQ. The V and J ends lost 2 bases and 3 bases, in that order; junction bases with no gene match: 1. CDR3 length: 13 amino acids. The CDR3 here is CASSFTGDTEAFF. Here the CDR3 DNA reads TGCGCCAGCAGCTTCACAGGGGACACTGAAGCTTTCTTT.

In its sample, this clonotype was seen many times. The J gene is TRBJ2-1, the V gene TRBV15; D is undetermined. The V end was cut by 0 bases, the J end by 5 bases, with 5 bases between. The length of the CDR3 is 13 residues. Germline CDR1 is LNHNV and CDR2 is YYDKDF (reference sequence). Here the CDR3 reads CATSRDRDNEQFF. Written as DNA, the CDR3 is TGTGCCACCAGCAGAGATAGGGACAATGAGCAGTTCTTC.

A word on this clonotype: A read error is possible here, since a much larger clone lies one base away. CDR3 residues: CASILEPDTQYF. CDR3 DNA: TGTGCCAGCATTTTAGAGCCCGATACGCAGTATTTT. The chain couples TRBV12-3 or TRBV12-4 to TRBJ2-3; D not resolved. CDR3 length: 12 residues.

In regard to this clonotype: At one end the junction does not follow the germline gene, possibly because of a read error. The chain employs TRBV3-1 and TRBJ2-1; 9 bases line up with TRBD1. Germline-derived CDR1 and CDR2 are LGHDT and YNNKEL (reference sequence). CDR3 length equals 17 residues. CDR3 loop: CACSQDKGTGFYNEQFF. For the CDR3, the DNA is TGTGCCTGCAGCCAAGATAAAGGGACAGGGTTTTACAATGAGCAGTTCTTC.

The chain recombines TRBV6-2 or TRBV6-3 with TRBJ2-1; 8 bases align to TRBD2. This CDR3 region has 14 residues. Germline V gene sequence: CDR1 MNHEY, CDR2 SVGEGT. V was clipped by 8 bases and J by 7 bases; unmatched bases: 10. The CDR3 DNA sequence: TGTGCCAGCCGTTTAAAGCGGGAGAGGAATGAGCAGTTCTTC. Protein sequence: CASRLKRERNEQFF.

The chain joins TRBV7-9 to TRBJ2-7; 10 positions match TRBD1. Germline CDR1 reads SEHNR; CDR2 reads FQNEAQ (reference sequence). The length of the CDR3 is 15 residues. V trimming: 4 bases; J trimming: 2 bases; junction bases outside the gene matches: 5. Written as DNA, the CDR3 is TGTGCCAGCAGCTACCCCGGGACAGGGGCCTACGAGCAGTACTTC. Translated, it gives CASSYPGTGAYEQYF.

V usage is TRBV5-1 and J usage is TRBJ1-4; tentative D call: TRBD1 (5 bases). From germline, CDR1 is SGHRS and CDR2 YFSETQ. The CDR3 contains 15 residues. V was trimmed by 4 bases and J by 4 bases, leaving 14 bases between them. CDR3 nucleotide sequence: TGCGCCAGCAGCCCCAGGGAGAACAGTAATGAAAAACTGTTTTTT. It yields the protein CASSPRENSNEKLFF.

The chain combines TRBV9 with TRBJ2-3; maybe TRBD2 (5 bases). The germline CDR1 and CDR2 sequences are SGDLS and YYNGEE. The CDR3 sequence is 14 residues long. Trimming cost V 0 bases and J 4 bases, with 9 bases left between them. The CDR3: CASSVAPEADTQYF. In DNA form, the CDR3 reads TGTGCCAGCAGCGTAGCGCCGGAGGCAGATACGCAGTATTTT. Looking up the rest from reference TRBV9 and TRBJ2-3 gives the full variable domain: DSGVTQTPKHLITATGQRVTLRCSPRSGDLSVYWYQQSLDQGLQFLIQYYNGEERAKGNILERFSAQQFPDLHSELNLSSLELGDSALYFCASSVAPEADTQYFGPGTRLTVL.

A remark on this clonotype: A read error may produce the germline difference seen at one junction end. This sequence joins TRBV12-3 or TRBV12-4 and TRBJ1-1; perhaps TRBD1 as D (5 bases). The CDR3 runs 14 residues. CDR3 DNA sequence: TGTGCCGGCAGCCCCCGGGGACGCGGCACTGAAGCTTTCTTT. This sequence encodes CAGSPRGRGTEAFF.

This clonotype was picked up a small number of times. CDR3 sequence reads: CASSNRDPRYTEAFF. The CDR3 nucleotides read TGTGCCAGCAGCAACCGGGACCCTAGGTACACTGAAGCTTTCTTT. J is TRBJ1-1 and V is TRBV7-2, with a possible D match to TRBD1 (5 bases). Germline assignment: CDR1 SGHTA and CDR2 FQGNSA. The V end lost 5 bases, the J end lost 3 bases, and 16 bases lay between the germline ends. The CDR3 totals 15 residues. The whole variable domain, filled in from reference TRBV7-2 and TRBJ1-1, reads GAGVSQSPSNKVTEKGKDVELRCDPISGHTALYWYRQSLGQGLEFLIYFQGNSAPDKSGLPSDRFSAERTGGSVSTLTIQRTQQEDSAVYLCASSNRDPRYTEAFFGQGTRLTVV.

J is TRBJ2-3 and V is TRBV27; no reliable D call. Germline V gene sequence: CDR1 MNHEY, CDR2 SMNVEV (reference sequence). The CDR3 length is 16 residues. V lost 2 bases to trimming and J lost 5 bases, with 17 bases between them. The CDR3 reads CASSLGADPRRDTQYF. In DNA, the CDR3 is TGTGCCAGCAGTTTAGGTGCGGACCCTCGAAGAGATACGCAGTATTTT.

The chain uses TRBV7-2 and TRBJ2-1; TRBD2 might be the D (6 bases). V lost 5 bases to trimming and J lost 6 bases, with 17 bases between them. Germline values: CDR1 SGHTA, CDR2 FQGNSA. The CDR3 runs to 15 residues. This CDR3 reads CASSLTRTNLNEQFF. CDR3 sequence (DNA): TGTGCCAGCAGCCTAACTCGGACTAACCTCAATGAGCAGTTCTTC.

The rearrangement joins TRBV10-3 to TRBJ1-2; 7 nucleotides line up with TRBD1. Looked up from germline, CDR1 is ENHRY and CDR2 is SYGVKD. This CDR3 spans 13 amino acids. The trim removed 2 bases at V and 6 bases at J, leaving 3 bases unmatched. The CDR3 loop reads CAISETGQDGYTF. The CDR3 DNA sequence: TGTGCCATCAGTGAGACTGGACAGGATGGCTACACCTTC.

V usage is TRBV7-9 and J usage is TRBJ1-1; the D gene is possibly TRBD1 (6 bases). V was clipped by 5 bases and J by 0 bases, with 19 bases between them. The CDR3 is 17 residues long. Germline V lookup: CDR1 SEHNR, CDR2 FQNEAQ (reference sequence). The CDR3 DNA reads TGTGCCAGCAGCCAACCACCCGGACAGTCCATGAACACTGAAGCTTTCTTT. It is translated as CASSQPPGQSMNTEAFF.

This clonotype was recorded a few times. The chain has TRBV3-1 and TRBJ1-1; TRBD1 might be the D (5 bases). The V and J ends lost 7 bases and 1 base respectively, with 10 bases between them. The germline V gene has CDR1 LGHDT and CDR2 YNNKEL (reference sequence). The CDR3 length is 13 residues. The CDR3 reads CASTYTGNTEAFF. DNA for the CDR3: TGTGCCAGCACGTATACAGGGAACACTGAAGCTTTCTTT.

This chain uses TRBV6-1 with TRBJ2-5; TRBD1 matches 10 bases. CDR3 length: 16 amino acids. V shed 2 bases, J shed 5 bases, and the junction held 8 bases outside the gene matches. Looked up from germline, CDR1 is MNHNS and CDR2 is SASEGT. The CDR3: CASSEWTGGDEETQYF. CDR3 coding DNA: TGTGCCAGCAGTGAATGGACAGGGGGTGATGAGGAGACCCAGTACTTC.

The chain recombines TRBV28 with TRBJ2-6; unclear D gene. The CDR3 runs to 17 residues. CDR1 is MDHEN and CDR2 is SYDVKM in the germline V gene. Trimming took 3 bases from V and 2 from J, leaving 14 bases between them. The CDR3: CASSFLGIGTGANVLTF. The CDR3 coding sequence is TGTGCCAGCAGTTTTCTAGGAATCGGTACTGGGGCCAACGTCCTGACTTTC. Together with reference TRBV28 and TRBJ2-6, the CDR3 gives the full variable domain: DVKVTQSSRYLVKRTGEKVFLECVQDMDHENMFWYRQDPGLGLRLIYFSYDVKMKEKGDIPEGYSVSREKKERFSLILESASTNQTSMYLCASSFLGIGTGANVLTFGAGSRLTVL.

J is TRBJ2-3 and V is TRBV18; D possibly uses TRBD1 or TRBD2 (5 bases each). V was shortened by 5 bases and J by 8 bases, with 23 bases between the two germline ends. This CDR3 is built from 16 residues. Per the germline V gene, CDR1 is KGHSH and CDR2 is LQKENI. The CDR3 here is CASSFGETGLQGTQYF. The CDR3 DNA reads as TGTGCCAGCTCATTTGGCGAAACGGGGTTGCAGGGTACGCAGTATTTT.